Shown below are 3 T cell receptor beta chains from a single sample sequenced in a study of blood T cell repertoires in COVID-19. Assay: immunoSEQ multiplex PCR; the TCRdb copy retains only in-frame clones and omits some. The table records some 100,000 clones, roughly 75% of them present only once. Input material: peripheral blood. The source of these receptors is a human donor in a cohort sampled during active or convalescent COVID-19.

This chain joins TRBV9 and TRBJ1-3; D unclear. The CDR3 extends over 17 amino acids. The V gene's germline CDR1 is SGDLS and CDR2 YYNGEE. Trimming took off 2 bases at V and 3 bases at J, with 18 bases between the two ends. The CDR3 sequence: CASSVLARLVSGNTIYF. As DNA, the CDR3 is TGTGCCAGCAGCGTCTTAGCTAGGTTGGTAAGTGGAAACACCATATATTTT.

The chain uses TRBV5-4 and TRBJ2-1, with 16 bases fitting TRBD2. The CDR3 is 18 amino acids. The J segment lost 5 bases and the V segment lost 1 base, leaving 6 bases of the junction unmatched. Looked up from germline, CDR1 is SGHNT and CDR2 is YYREEE (reference sequence). CDR3 region: CASSLTGLAGGKNNEQFF. For the CDR3, the DNA is TGTGCCAGCAGCTTGACGGGACTAGCGGGAGGGAAGAACAATGAGCAGTTCTTC.

The chain combines TRBV7-2 with TRBJ2-5, with 10 bases identical to TRBD1. CDR1 and CDR2 (germline): SGHTA, FQGNSA. CDR3 size: 17 residues. Trimming cost V 1 base and J 5 bases; bases outside gene matches: 10. The CDR3 region is CASSLGPGQGYGETQYF. In DNA form, the CDR3 reads TGTGCCAGCAGCTTAGGACCGGGACAGGGGTATGGGGAGACCCAGTACTTC.